The clone carrying this T cell receptor (beta chain) was seen repeatedly, ten times or more. Investigators amplified TCR beta CDR3 regions from RNA transcripts. In the first round, RT-PCR was carried out with HTBI primers, and a multiplex PCR formed the second round. TCRdb used MiXCR to reprocess the multiplex PCR reads, holding one entry per CDR3 protein. The profile shows roughly 300,000 distinct CDR3 sequences, roughly a sixth of them singletons. The entry originates in a study of Graves' ophthalmopathy and Graves' hyperthyroidism. Under 3 months in duration, the ophthalmopathy in affected donors had moderate-to-severe activity, CAS ≥3 and NOSPECS ≥4. The CDR3 loop spans 16 amino acids. The trim removed 1 base at V and 4 bases at J, leaving 9 bases unmatched. Germline values: CDR1 SGHTA, CDR2 FQGNSA.

The clonotype comes from an adult man with Graves' ophthalmopathy. V usage is TRBV7-2 and J usage is TRBJ2-5; the match to TRBD1 covers 7 bases. The sample comprised peripheral blood. CDR3 protein: CASSLGGSQGSETQYF. CDR3 DNA: TGTGCCAGCAGCTTAGGGGGGTCACAGGGGTCAGAGACCCAGTACTTC. The full variable domain, completed using reference TRBV7-2 and TRBJ2-5, is GAGVSQSPSNKVTEKGKDVELRCDPISGHTALYWYRQSLGQGLEFLIYFQGNSAPDKSGLPSDRFSAERTGGSVSTLTIQRTQQEDSAVYLCASSLGGSQGSETQYFGPGTRLLVL.